What follows is one T cell receptor (beta chain) and its context. The sample originates from a study of blood T cell repertoires in COVID-19. In the source study's methods: Estimation of nucleated cell counts was performed using reference gene primer amplification. Clones were sequenced by immunoSEQ multiplex PCR, and TCRdb holds only the in-frame ones, with some missing. That table furnishes V, J and clone size, whereas the DNA furnished D and trimming. The data contain hundreds of thousands of clones, around 90% of them seen just once; the ten biggest clones take up about 1.8%. CDR1 MNHNY and CDR2 SVGAGI come from the germline V gene (reference sequence). The V segment lost 2 bases and the J segment 2 bases; nucleotides outside the gene matches: 7. The CDR3 runs to 16 residues. Participants' reported clinical history set cohort assignment.

Sequences were obtained from PBMCs or T cells enriched from blood (not recorded which). The TCR comes from a woman younger than 30 with acute COVID-19. The rearrangement joins TRBV6-6 to TRBJ2-7, with 9 bases matching TRBD2. The CDR3, as DNA: TGTGCCAGCAGTTACCCTCCCTTAGCGGGGGCCTACGAGCAGTACTTC. Protein sequence: CASSYPPLAGAYEQYF.